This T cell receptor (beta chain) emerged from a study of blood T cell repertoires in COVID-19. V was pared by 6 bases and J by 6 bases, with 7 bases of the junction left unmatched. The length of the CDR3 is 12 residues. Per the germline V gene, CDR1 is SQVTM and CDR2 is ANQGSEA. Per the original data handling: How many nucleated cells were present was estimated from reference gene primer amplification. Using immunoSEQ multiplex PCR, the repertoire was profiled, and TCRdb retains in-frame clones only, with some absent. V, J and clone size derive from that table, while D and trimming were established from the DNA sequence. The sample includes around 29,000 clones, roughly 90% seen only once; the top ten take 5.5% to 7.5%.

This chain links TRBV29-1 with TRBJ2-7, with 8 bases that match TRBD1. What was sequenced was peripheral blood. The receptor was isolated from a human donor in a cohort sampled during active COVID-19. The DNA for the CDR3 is TGCAGCGTAGACAGGGGAGGTCGCGAGCAGTACTTC. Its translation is CSVDRGGREQYF.